These 26 T cell receptor beta chains were sequenced from one sample in a study of post-analysis software for immune sequencing data. TCR beta libraries were prepared from cDNA with unique molecular identifiers. TCRdb redid the calling of the PCR reads with MiXCR, one entry per CDR3 protein. The sample records about 460,000 distinct CDR3 sequences, around 40% being singletons. General study results and limits: Five or six TRBV segments, TRBV5-6, TRBV5-1 and TRBV20-1 among them, were found more frequent in patients than controls.

No antigens are known for them. The material sequenced was blood. The receptors here all came from a girl aged 10 to 17 with multiple sclerosis.

This sequence joins TRBV10-3 and TRBJ2-1; D unresolved. Between the trimmed V and J ends, which lost 2 bases and 0 bases, there was a span of 5 bases. Germline V gives CDR1 ENHRY, CDR2 SYGVKD. The CDR3 runs 14 residues. CDR3 protein: CAISEGYSYNEQFF. DNA for the CDR3: TGTGCCATCAGTGAGGGGTACTCCTACAATGAGCAGTTCTTC.

V usage is TRBV7-2 and J usage is TRBJ2-7; the match to TRBD2 covers 13 bases. Germline CDR1 is SGHTA and CDR2 is FQGNSA. J was trimmed by 4 bases and V by 5 bases; bases with no gene match: 5. The CDR3 runs 15 residues. CDR3 sequence (DNA): TGTGCCAGCAGCCAACGACTAGCGGGGGGTTACGAGCAGTACTTC. Its translation: CASSQRLAGGYEQYF.

The V gene is TRBV5-5, the J gene TRBJ2-1; the D is unclear. V shed 7 bases and J shed 2 bases, with 10 bases lying between them. This CDR3 has 13 amino acids. CDR1 and CDR2 (germline): SGHKS, YYEKEE (reference sequence). The CDR3 sequence is CASHPLAYNEQFF. The CDR3 DNA follows: TGTGCCAGCCATCCCCTCGCCTACAATGAGCAGTTCTTC.

The gene calls are TRBV2 and TRBJ2-6; 7 nucleotides align to TRBD1. CDR1 and CDR2 (germline): SNHLY, FYNNEI. With 7 bases clipped from V and 0 bases from J, the junction kept 15 bases outside the gene matches. This CDR3 has 19 amino acids. The CDR3 sequence: CASTYRGTRQYSGANVLTF. The CDR3 DNA follows: TGTGCCAGCACCTACAGGGGAACTAGACAGTACTCTGGGGCCAACGTCCTGACTTTC.

V gene TRBV5-1 combines with J gene TRBJ1-2, with 9 bases lining up with TRBD1. The V and J ends lost 2 bases and 4 bases, in that order; junction bases with no gene match: 6. Germline V gives CDR1 SGHRS, CDR2 YFSETQ. This CDR3 comprises 15 residues. The CDR3 coding sequence is TGCGCCAGCAGCTTTGAGGGACAGGGTAGCTATGGCTACACCTTC. This gives the protein CASSFEGQGSYGYTF. Full variable domain (missing parts from reference TRBV5-1 and TRBJ1-2): KAGVTQTPRYLIKTRGQQVTLSCSPISGHRSVSWYQQTPGQGLQFLFEYFSETQRNKGNFPGRFSGRQFSNSRSEMNVSTLELGDSALYLCASSFEGQGSYGYTFGSGTRLTVV.

This clonotype was seen a single time. The chain has TRBV7-2 and TRBJ1-5; D remains ambiguous. This CDR3 is built from 14 residues. Germline CDR1 and CDR2: SGHTA and FQGNSA. V lost 6 bases and J lost 7, with 16 bases in between. The CDR3 bases are TGTGCCAGCAGTCCTGCAGCGCTCTACCAGCCCCAGCATTTT. Residues: CASSPAALYQPQHF. Using reference TRBV7-2 and TRBJ1-5 for the parts outside the CDR3, the full variable domain is GAGVSQSPSNKVTEKGKDVELRCDPISGHTALYWYRQSLGQGLEFLIYFQGNSAPDKSGLPSDRFSAERTGGSVSTLTIQRTQQEDSAVYLCASSPAALYQPQHFGDGTRLSIL.

V is TRBV20-1 and J is TRBJ2-5, with TRBD1 matching 9 bases. The V and J ends lost 5 bases and 2 bases, in that order; junction bases with no gene match: 0. The CDR3 totals 12 residues. Germline V gives CDR1 DFQATT, CDR2 SNEGSKA (reference sequence). DNA of the CDR3: TGCAGTGCTGACAGGGGGCAAGAGACCCAGTACTTC. Translated: CSADRGQETQYF.

This rearrangement joins TRBV6-5 to TRBJ1-2; D is uncertain. Germline lookup yields CDR1 MNHEY and CDR2 SVGAGI. V was trimmed by 0 bases and J by 8 bases, leaving 10 bases between them. The CDR3 consists of 13 residues. The CDR3 DNA is TGTGCCAGCAGTTACTCGATTACCGCCGGCTACACCTTC. This encodes CASSYSITAGYTF.

The V gene is TRBV7-2, the J gene TRBJ2-1; 9 nucleotides line up with TRBD2. The end of the DNA aligns better with TRBJ2-7, so the J call may be wrong. This CDR3 spans 18 amino acids. The germline V gene encodes CDR1 SGHTA and CDR2 FQGNSA. The CDR3 nucleotides read TGTGCCAGCAGCTTAGCCCTCTTAGCGGGAGTCTCCTACAATGAGCAGTACTTC. As protein: CASSLALLAGVSYNEQYF.

The rearrangement joins TRBV12-3 or TRBV12-4 to TRBJ1-2; no definite D call. Trimming took off 6 bases at V and 4 bases at J, with 9 bases between the two ends. The CDR3 length is 12 residues. The CDR3 is CASSPTRYGYTF. CDR3 nucleotide sequence: TGTGCCAGCAGCCCCACCCGCTATGGCTACACCTTC.

The table lists this clonotype with a few counts. The J gene is TRBJ2-5, the V gene TRBV12-3 or TRBV12-4; perhaps D is TRBD1 or TRBD2 (5 bases each). CDR3 length: 17 amino acids. The V end lost 6 bases, the J end lost 0 bases, and 20 bases lay between the germline ends. The CDR3 region is CASSPIKRTPYQETQYF. CDR3 nucleotides: TGTGCCAGCAGCCCGATTAAGCGGACACCGTACCAAGAGACCCAGTACTTC.

The chain employs TRBV3-1 and TRBJ2-3; TRBD2 matches 12 bases. The CDR3 loop spans 16 amino acids. CDR1 and CDR2 from the germline V gene are LGHDT and YNNKEL (reference sequence). The trim removed 4 bases at V and 4 bases at J, leaving 6 bases unmatched. DNA of the CDR3: TGTGCCAGCAGCCCAGAACTAGCGGGAGGCCCAGATACGCAGTATTTT. This codes for CASSPELAGGPDTQYF.

The chain recombines TRBV7-9 with TRBJ2-1, with 11 bases matching TRBD2. The length of the CDR3 is 18 residues. Germline CDR1 and CDR2: SEHNR and FQNEAQ (reference sequence). V lost 4 bases to trimming and J lost 3 bases; unmatched junction nucleotides: 11. The CDR3 DNA sequence: TGTGCCAGCAGCTCAGAAACGGGGGGACTAGCGGACTACAATGAGCAGTTCTTC. The encoded protein is CASSSETGGLADYNEQFF.

The rearrangement joins TRBV5-1 to TRBJ2-7, with TRBD1 matching over 12 bases. The CDR3 is 16 amino acids. Germline CDR1 is SGHRS and CDR2 is YFSETQ. Germline trimming cut 0 bases from V and 2 bases from J; bases unmatched to any gene: 3. The CDR3: CASSLVGTGGPYEQYF. The CDR3 DNA is TGCGCCAGCAGCTTGGTGGGGACAGGGGGCCCCTACGAGCAGTACTTC.

The table lists this clonotype with many counts. The chain employs TRBV20-1 and TRBJ2-7; 8 bases match TRBD1. V was pared by 5 bases and J by 6 bases, with 3 bases of the junction left unmatched. The CDR3 has 11 amino acids. Germline CDR1 DFQATT, CDR2 SNEGSKA (reference sequence). The chain's CDR3 is CSAPTGGEQYF. In nucleotides, the CDR3 is TGCAGTGCTCCTACAGGGGGCGAGCAGTACTTC.

The J gene is TRBJ2-1, the V gene TRBV29-1; D ambiguous. Germline values: CDR1 SQVTM, CDR2 ANQGSEA. The CDR3 loop spans 11 amino acids. V was cut by 6 bases and J by 7 bases, with 10 bases left in between. The CDR3, as DNA: TGCAGCGTCGAATTGGGGAATGAGCAGTTCTTC. Its translation: CSVELGNEQFF.

The chain is built from TRBV9 and TRBJ2-7; 9 nucleotides match TRBD1. The CDR3 sequence is 16 residues long. The J segment lost 3 bases and the V segment lost 0 bases, leaving 7 bases of the junction unmatched. CDR1 is SGDLS and CDR2 is YYNGEE in the germline V gene. CDR3 in amino acids: CASSVGDRDRGYEQYF. In DNA, the CDR3 is TGTGCCAGCAGCGTAGGGGACAGGGATAGGGGCTACGAGCAGTACTTC.

Comments on this clonotype: Its ends do not fully match the called genes, so a read error is possible. The CDR3 spells CASSSHEQDF. CDR3 nucleotide sequence: TGTGCCAGCAGTTCCCACGAGCAGGACTTC. This chain connects TRBV27 to TRBJ2-4; D is undetermined. The CDR3 runs 10 residues. The germline V gene has CDR1 MNHEY and CDR2 SMNVEV (reference sequence).

This clonotype was recorded a few times. V usage is TRBV7-2 and J usage is TRBJ2-7, with 8 bases identical to TRBD2. The CDR3 length is 13 residues. V trimming: 2 bases; J trimming: 5 bases; junction bases outside the gene matches: 2. Germline V gene sequence: CDR1 SGHTA, CDR2 FQGNSA. CDR3 DNA: TGTGCCAGCAGCTTAAGAGCGGGAGACGAGCAGTACTTC. Translating gives CASSLRAGDEQYF.

V gene TRBV27 combines with J gene TRBJ2-6; D gene uncertain. CDR3 length equals 15 residues. Germline values: CDR1 MNHEY, CDR2 SMNVEV (reference sequence). Trimming stripped 5 bases from V and 4 bases from J, with 12 bases between. The CDR3 DNA is TGTGCCAGCAGTCTGAGGTTCTCCGGGGCCAACGTCCTGACTTTC. This sequence encodes CASSLRFSGANVLTF. The complete variable domain, with remaining parts taken from reference TRBV27 and TRBJ2-6, reads EAQVTQNPRYLITVTGKKLTVTCSQNMNHEYMSWYRQDPGLGLRQIYYSMNVEVTDKGDVPEGYKVSRKEKRNFPLILESPSPNQTSLYFCASSLRFSGANVLTFGAGSRLTVL.

This chain uses TRBV12-3 or TRBV12-4 with TRBJ2-7, with TRBD1 matching 8 bases. The CDR3 totals 14 residues. After removal of 5 bases from V and 5 bases from J, the junction contained 8 bases not matched to a gene. CDR3 amino acids: CASSPGQVLDEQYF. CDR3 in DNA: TGTGCCAGCAGTCCGGGACAGGTCCTCGACGAGCAGTACTTC.

A few counts support this clonotype. The chain carries TRBV12-3 or TRBV12-4 and TRBJ1-5, with 7 bases aligning to TRBD1. This CDR3 has 14 amino acids. The ends lost 6 bases at V and 3 bases at J; junction bases unmatched: 5. The CDR3 bases are TGTGCCAGCAGCCCTGACAGGGTCAATCAGCCCCAGCATTTT. Its protein is CASSPDRVNQPQHF.

The V and J genes are TRBV5-1 and TRBJ1-2, with D possibly TRBD1 on 6 matching bases. This CDR3 comprises 14 residues. V shed 4 bases and J shed 6 bases, with 16 bases lying between them. CDR1 and CDR2 from the germline V gene are SGHRS and YFSETQ. Here the CDR3 DNA reads TGCGCCAGCAGCGGGGGGACTCAGGGGAATGGCTACACCTTC. Its protein product is CASSGGTQGNGYTF.

With regard to this clonotype: At one boundary the junction diverges from the germline segment, which might be a read error. V gene TRBV13 combines with J gene TRBJ2-3; D ambiguous. The CDR3 extends over 13 amino acids. Germline V gene data show CDR1 as PRHDT and CDR2 as FYEKMQ (reference sequence). The CDR3 region is CDSSLSPTDTQYF. The CDR3 coding sequence is TGTGACAGCAGTCTCTCTCCAACAGATACGCAGTATTTT.

This sequence joins TRBV27 and TRBJ2-1, with 13 bases that match TRBD2. CDR3 length: 18 amino acids. Unmatched junction bases numbered 9, after V lost 3 bases and J lost 4 bases. CDR1 MNHEY and CDR2 SMNVEV come from the germline V gene (reference sequence). CDR3 in DNA: TGTGCCAGCAGTTTTCGACTAGCGGGAGGTGCATTGTACAATGAGCAGTTCTTC. It encodes CASSFRLAGGALYNEQFF.

The chain is built from TRBV12-3 or TRBV12-4 and TRBJ1-2; TRBD1 matches 7 bases. V lost 6 bases to trimming and J lost 6 bases; unmatched junction nucleotides: 4. There are 12 residues in the CDR3. The CDR3 DNA reads TGTGCCAGCAGACAGGGGAGAAATGGCTACACCTTC. This translates into CASRQGRNGYTF.